This record concerns one T cell receptor (beta chain) sequence. Antigen: not known. This sample was included in a study of T-cell memory formation after mild COVID-19. 5'RACE with constant-segment primers built TCRalpha and TCRbeta cDNA libraries with UMIs. TCRdb itself ran the 5' RACE reads through MiXCR, one entry per CDR3 protein. The table records some 310,000 distinct CDR3 sequences, under 25% of them present only once. General study results and limits: The study detected some responding clones in pre-infection memory, suggesting cross-reactive memory joined. Largely, contracting CD4+ clones fell within CM and EM, and contracting CD8+ clones within EMRA.

The CDR3 has 14 residues. V gave up 1 base and J gave up 4 bases, with 9 bases separating them. The chain employs TRBV12-3 or TRBV12-4 and TRBJ2-3; D ambiguous. The sequence was collected from a man between 18 and 29 years old who had mild COVID-19 (a few samples of this study predate the infection). Cell type and time point are not known. Material: PBMCs or a T cell subset sorted from them (not recorded which). CDR3 amino acids: CASSLVTAADTQYF. The DNA for the CDR3 is TGTGCCAGCAGTTTAGTCACAGCAGCAGATACGCAGTATTTT.